The 12 T cell receptor beta chains in this list originate from one sample, sequenced in a study of cytomegalovirus exposure and HLA in healthy donors (dated by TCRdb to 2016 to 2017). The protocol used for the library was the immunoSEQ multiplex PCR assay. The multiplex PCR relied on a mix of 60 forward primers for TCR Vbeta segments and 13 reverse primers for TCR Jbeta segments. TCRdb carries this immuneACCESS record with in-frame sequences only. Its versions omit some clonotypes, under half of them owing to an unresolved V gene in the studies checked, with the rest unexplained. For this sample the table gives about 69,000 clones, of which around 76% were detected only once. Clones ranked in the top ten supply 22% of the sample. Sequences were obtained from PBMCs. The origin of the receptors is a woman younger than 45 in good health and CMV-seropositive.

This clone was seen more than once but under ten times. The CDR3 region is CASSPLWLQSNEQFF. Here the CDR3 DNA reads TGTGCCAGCAGCCCCCTTTGGTTACAGTCGAATGAGCAGTTCTTC. The rearrangement links TRBV5-6 to TRBJ2-1; no clear D gene. The V and J ends lost 4 bases and 7 bases respectively, with 18 bases between them. Looked up from germline, CDR1 is SGHDT and CDR2 is YYEEEE. CDR3 length equals 15 residues. The variable domain in full, completed from reference TRBV5-6 and TRBJ2-1, reads DAGVTQSPTHLIKTRGQQVTLRCSPKSGHDTVSWYQQALGQGPQFIFQYYEEEERQRGNFPDRFSGHQFPNYSSELNVNALLLGDSALYLCASSPLWLQSNEQFFGPGTRLTVL.

The rearrangement joins TRBV15 to TRBJ2-3, with D possibly matching TRBD2 (7 bases). V was pared by 5 bases and J by 0 bases, with 24 bases between. This CDR3 comprises 19 residues. CDR1 and CDR2 (germline): LNHNV, YYDKDF (reference sequence). CDR3 bases: TGTGCCACCAGCGGGGGTTGGCGGGGGCCTCGCACTAGCACAGATACGCAGTATTTT. It specifies CATSGGWRGPRTSTDTQYF.

This chain links TRBV18 with TRBJ2-1; maybe TRBD2 (6 bases). Germline V CDR1 and CDR2: KGHSH, LQKENI. Trimming left V 2 bases short and J 3 bases short, with 11 bases between. The CDR3 runs 15 residues. The CDR3, as DNA: TGTGCCAGCTCACCAAGTAGCGGTAACTACAATGAGCAGTTCTTC. Amino acid sequence: CASSPSSGNYNEQFF.

The chain couples TRBV7-9 to TRBJ2-5, with 12 bases aligning to TRBD2. Germline trimming cut 5 bases from V and 1 base from J; bases unmatched to any gene: 8. The CDR3 loop spans 17 amino acids. CDR1 and CDR2 from the germline V gene are SEHNR and FQNEAQ (reference sequence). CDR3 nucleotide sequence: TGTGCCAGCAGCAACCCGGGACTAGCGGGTTTCCAAGAGACCCAGTACTTC. Translation gives CASSNPGLAGFQETQYF.

To note about this clone: Mismatch with germline at one junction end may stem from a read error. The chain is built from TRBV7-7 and TRBJ2-5, with 8 bases lining up with TRBD2. Germline lookup yields CDR1 SSHAT and CDR2 FNYEAQ (reference sequence). This CDR3 is built from 15 residues. This CDR3 is CASIGGAGPPETQYF. CDR3 in DNA: TGTGCTAGCATCGGGGGGGCAGGTCCCCCAGAGACCCAGTACTTC.

V usage is TRBV28 and J usage is TRBJ2-7; D not resolved. With 4 bases removed from V and 0 bases from J, the gap between germline ends came to 19 bases. Germline lookup yields CDR1 MDHEN and CDR2 SYDVKM. The CDR3 has 17 amino acids. This CDR3 reads CASSSASLRHGSYEQYF. The DNA for the CDR3 is TGTGCCAGCAGTTCCGCTTCCCTAAGACACGGCTCCTACGAGCAGTACTTC.

This clone showed up just once. This rearrangement joins TRBV12-5 to TRBJ2-1; maybe TRBD1 (5 bases). V lost 1 base and J lost 9, with 7 bases in between. The length of the CDR3 is 12 residues. Germline-derived CDR1 and CDR2 are LGHNT and FRNRAP. In nucleotides, the CDR3 is TGTGCTAGTGGTTTGGCCCAGGGTGAGCAGTTCTTC. Translated, it gives CASGLAQGEQFF.

The V call is TRBV7-8, the J call TRBJ1-1; 8 nucleotides match TRBD1. This CDR3 has 13 amino acids. The trim removed 4 bases at V and 4 bases at J, leaving 2 bases unmatched. CDR1 is SGHVS and CDR2 is FQNEAQ in the germline V gene. CDR3 sequence: CASSSTGVTEAFF. As DNA, the CDR3 is TGTGCCAGCAGCTCGACAGGGGTCACTGAAGCTTTCTTT.

This clone was seen more than once but under ten times. V usage is TRBV4-1 and J usage is TRBJ2-3; D is unresolved. Trimming took 8 bases from V and 3 from J, leaving 12 bases between them. CDR1 and CDR2 (germline): MGHRA, YSYEKL. The CDR3 loop spans 13 amino acids. The CDR3 DNA is TGCGCCAGCGGAGACGGGTTTACAGATACGCAGTATTTT. Translation: CASGDGFTDTQYF.

This chain joins TRBV6-5 and TRBJ2-7, with 8 bases fitting TRBD2. The CDR3 loop spans 16 amino acids. Unmatched junction bases numbered 6, after V lost 2 bases and J lost 0 bases. Germline CDR1 is MNHEY and CDR2 is SVGAGI. The CDR3 nucleotides are TGTGCCAGCAGTTACAGTCAGCGGGGGACCTCCTACGAGCAGTACTTC. Encoded protein: CASSYSQRGTSYEQYF.

The J gene is TRBJ2-5, the V gene TRBV7-2; 14 bases map to TRBD2. J gave up 5 bases and V 3 bases, and 2 bases lay outside the gene matches. Germline assignment: CDR1 SGHTA and CDR2 FQGNSA. The CDR3 has 15 residues. The CDR3 loop reads CASSLTSGRGETQYF. Written as DNA, the CDR3 is TGTGCCAGCAGCTTGACTAGCGGGAGGGGCGAGACCCAGTACTTC.

V gene TRBV2 combines with J gene TRBJ1-4; 7 bases are shared with TRBD1. The CDR3 extends over 15 amino acids. Germline CDR1 reads SNHLY; CDR2 reads FYNNEI. Germline trimming cut 6 bases from V and 7 bases from J; bases unmatched to any gene: 11. CDR3 protein: CASSDRQGLIEKLFF. CDR3 nucleotides: TGTGCCAGCAGCGACCGACAGGGACTCATTGAAAAACTGTTTTTT.